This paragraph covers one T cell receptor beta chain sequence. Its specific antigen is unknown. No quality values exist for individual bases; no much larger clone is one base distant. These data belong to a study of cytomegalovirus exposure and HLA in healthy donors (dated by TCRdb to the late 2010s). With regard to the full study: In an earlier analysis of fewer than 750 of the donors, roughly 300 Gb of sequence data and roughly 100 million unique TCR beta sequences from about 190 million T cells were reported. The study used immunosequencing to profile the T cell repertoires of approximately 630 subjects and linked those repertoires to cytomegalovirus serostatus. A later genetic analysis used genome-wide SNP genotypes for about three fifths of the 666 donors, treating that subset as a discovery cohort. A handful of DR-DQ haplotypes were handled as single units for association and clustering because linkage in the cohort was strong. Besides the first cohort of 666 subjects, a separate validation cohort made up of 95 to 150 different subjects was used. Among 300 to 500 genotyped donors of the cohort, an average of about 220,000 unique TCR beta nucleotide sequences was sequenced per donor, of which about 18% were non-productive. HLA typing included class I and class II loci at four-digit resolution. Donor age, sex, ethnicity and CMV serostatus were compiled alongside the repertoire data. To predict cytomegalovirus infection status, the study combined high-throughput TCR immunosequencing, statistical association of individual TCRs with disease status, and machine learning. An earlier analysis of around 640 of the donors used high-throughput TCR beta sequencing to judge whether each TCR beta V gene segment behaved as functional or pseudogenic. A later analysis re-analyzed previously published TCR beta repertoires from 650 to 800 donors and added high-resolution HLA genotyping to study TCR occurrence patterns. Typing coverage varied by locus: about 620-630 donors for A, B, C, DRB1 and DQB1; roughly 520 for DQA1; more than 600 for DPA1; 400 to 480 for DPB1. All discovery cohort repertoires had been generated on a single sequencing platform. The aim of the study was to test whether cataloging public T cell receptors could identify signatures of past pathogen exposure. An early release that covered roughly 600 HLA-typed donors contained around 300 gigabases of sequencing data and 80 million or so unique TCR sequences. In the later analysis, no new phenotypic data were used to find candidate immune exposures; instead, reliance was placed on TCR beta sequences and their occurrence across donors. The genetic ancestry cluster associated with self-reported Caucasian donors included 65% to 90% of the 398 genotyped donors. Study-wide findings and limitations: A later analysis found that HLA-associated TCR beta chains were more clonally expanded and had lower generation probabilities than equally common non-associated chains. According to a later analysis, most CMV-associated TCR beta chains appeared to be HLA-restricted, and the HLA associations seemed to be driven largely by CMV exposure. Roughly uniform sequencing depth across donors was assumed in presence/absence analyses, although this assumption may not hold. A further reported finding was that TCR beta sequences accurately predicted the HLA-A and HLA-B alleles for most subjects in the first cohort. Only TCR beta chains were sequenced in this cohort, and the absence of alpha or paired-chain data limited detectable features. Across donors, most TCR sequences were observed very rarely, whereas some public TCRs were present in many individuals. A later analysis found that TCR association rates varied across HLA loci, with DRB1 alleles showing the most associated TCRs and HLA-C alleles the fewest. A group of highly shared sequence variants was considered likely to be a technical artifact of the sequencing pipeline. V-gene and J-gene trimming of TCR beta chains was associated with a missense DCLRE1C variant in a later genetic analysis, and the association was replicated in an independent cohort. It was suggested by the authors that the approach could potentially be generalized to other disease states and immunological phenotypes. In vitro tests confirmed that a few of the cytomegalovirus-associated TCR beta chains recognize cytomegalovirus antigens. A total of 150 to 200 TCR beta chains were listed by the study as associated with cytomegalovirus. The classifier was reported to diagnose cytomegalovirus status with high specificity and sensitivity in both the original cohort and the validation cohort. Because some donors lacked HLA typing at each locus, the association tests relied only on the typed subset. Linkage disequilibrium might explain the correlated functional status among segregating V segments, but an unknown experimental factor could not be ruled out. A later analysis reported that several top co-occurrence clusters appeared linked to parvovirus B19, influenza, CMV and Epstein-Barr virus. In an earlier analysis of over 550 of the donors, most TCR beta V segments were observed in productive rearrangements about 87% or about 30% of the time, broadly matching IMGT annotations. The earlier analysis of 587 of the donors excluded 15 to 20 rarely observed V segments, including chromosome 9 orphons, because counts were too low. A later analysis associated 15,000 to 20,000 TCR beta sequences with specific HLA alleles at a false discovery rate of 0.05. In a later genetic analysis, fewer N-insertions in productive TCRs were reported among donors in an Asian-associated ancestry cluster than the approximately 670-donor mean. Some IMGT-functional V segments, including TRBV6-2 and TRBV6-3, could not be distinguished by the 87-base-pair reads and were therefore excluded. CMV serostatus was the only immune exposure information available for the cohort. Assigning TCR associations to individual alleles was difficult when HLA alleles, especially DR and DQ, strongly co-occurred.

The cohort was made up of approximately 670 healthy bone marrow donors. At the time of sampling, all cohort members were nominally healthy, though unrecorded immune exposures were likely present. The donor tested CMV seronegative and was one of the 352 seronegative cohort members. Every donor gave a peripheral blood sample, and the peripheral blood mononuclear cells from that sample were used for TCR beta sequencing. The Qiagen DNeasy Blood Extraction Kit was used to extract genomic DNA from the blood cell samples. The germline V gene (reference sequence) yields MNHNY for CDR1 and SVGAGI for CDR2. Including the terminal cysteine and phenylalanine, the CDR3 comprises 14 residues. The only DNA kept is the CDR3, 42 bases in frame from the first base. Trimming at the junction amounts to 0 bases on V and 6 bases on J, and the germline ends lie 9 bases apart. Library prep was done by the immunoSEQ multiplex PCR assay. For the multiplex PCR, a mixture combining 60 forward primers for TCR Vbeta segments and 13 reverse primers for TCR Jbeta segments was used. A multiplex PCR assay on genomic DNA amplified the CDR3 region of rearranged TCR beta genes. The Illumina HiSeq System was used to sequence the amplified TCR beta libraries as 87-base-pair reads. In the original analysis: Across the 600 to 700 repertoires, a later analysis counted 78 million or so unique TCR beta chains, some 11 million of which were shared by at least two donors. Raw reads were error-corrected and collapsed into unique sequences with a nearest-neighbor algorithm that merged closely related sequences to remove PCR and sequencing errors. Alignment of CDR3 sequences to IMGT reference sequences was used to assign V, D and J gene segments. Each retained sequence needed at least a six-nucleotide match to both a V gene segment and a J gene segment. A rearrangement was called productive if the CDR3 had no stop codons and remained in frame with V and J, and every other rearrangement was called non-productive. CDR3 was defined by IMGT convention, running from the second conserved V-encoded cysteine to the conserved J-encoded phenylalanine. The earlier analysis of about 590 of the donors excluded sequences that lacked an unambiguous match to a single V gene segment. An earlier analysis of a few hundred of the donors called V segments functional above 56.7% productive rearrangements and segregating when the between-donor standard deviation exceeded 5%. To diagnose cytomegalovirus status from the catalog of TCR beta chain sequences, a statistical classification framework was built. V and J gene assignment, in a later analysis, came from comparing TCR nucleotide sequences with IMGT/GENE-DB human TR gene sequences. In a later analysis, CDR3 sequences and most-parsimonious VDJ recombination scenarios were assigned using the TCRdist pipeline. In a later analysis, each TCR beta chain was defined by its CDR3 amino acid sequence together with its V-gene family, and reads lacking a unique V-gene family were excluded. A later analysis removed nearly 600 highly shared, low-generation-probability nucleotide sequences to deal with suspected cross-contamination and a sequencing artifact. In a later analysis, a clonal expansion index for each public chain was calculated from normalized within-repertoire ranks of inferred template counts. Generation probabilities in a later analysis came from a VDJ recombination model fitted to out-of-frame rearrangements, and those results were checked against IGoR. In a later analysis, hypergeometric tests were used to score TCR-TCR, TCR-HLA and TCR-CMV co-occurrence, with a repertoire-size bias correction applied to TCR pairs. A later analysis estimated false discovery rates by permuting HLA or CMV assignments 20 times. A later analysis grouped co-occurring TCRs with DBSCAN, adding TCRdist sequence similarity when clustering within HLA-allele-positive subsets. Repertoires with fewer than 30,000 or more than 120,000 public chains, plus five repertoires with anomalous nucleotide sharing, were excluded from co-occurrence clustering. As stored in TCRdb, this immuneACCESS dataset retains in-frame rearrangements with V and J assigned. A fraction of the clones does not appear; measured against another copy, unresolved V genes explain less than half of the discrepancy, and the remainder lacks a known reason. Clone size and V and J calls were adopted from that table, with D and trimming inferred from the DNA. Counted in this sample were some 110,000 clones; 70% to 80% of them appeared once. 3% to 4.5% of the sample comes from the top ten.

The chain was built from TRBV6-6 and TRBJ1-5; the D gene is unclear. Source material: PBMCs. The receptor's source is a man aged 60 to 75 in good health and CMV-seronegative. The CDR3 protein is CASSYSIGVQPQHF. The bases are TGTGCCAGCAGTTACTCGATCGGGGTTCAGCCCCAGCATTTT.